Given below is one T cell receptor (beta chain) in context. This specimen belongs to a study of shared clonotypes between healthy human individuals. Produced via immunoSEQ multiplex PCR; TCRdb's table is partial and in-frame only. The sample lists under 2,500,000 clones; roughly 95% were seen once. The CDR3 loop spans 12 amino acids. Germline CDR1 GTSNPN, CDR2 SVGIG (reference sequence). Trimming removed 0 bases at V and 6 bases at J, with 9 bases between. The chain combines TRBV30 with TRBJ2-7; D possibly corresponds to TRBD2 (6 bases). The TCR sequence derives from a man between 18 and 35 years old in good health. The specimen sequenced was naive CD4+ T cells sorted from blood. Subset of the sample: CD45RA+ positively selected. In DNA, the CDR3 is TGTGCCTGGAGTGTCCGGGGGTCCGAGCAGTACTTC. Its translation is CAWSVRGSEQYF. Full variable domain (missing parts from reference TRBV30 and TRBJ2-7): SQTIHQWPATLVQPVGSPLSLECTVEGTSNPNLYWYRQAAGRGLQLLFYSVGIGQISSEVPQNLSASRPQDRQFILSSKKLLLSDSGFYLCAWSVRGSEQYFGPGTRLTVT.